Presented here are 32 T cell receptor beta chains from one specimen sequenced in a study of response to subunit inactivated influenza vaccine. TCRdb reprocessed the RT-PCR reads via MiXCR and lists one record per CDR3 protein. The sample shows around 500,000 distinct CDR3 sequences, about 10% of them seen only once. The material sequenced was PBMCs from blood, taken 45 days after vaccination. All receptors come from a man aged 45-65 years who received an inactivated influenza vaccine.

This clonotype was recorded a few times. The chain combines TRBV5-1 with TRBJ2-7; 8 bases agree with TRBD1. V was clipped by 4 bases and J by 5 bases; unmatched bases: 8. The CDR3 consists of 14 residues. The germline CDR1 and CDR2 sequences are SGHRS and YFSETQ. This CDR3 reads CASSADRGSDEQYF. In DNA form, the CDR3 reads TGCGCCAGCAGCGCAGACAGGGGTAGCGACGAGCAGTACTTC.

The chain uses TRBV12-3 or TRBV12-4 and TRBJ2-2; D is unresolved. V was trimmed by 5 bases and J by 5 bases, leaving 9 bases between them. CDR3 size: 13 residues. CDR3 DNA: TGTGCCAGCAGTCCACAGTGGACCGGGGAGCTGTTTTTT. It encodes CASSPQWTGELFF.

The chain employs TRBV29-1 and TRBJ2-5; D might be TRBD1 (5 bases). The germline CDR1 and CDR2 sequences are SQVTM and ANQGSEA. The CDR3 covers 14 residues. The V and J ends lost 5 bases and 5 bases respectively, with 18 bases between them. The CDR3 protein is CSVPPSGYGETQYF. Here the CDR3 DNA reads TGCAGCGTTCCGCCGTCAGGGTACGGGGAGACCCAGTACTTC.

The V gene is TRBV27, the J gene TRBJ2-4; D ambiguous. This CDR3 is built from 13 residues. Germline CDR1 MNHEY, CDR2 SMNVEV (reference sequence). V dropped 0 bases and J dropped 2 bases, with 2 bases sitting between them. The CDR3 region has the DNA TGTGCCAGCAGTTTATCCCCCAAAAACATTCAGTACTTC. Translating gives CASSLSPKNIQYF.

This clonotype has a handful of counts. The V call is TRBV11-2, the J call TRBJ2-7, with TRBD1 as a possible D gene (6 bases). The V end lost 5 bases, the J end lost 6 bases, and 17 bases lay between the germline ends. Germline V lookup: CDR1 SGHAT, CDR2 FQNNGV. This CDR3 has 14 residues. CDR3 in amino acids: CASSLNPGDGEQYF. CDR3 nucleotide sequence: TGTGCCAGCAGCCTAAACCCAGGGGATGGCGAGCAGTACTTC.

This clonotype appeared a few times. DNA for the CDR3: TGTGCCAGCAGGCGTGTCCTCACGAACACTGAAGCTTTCTTT. Encoded protein: CASRRVLTNTEAFF. J is TRBJ1-1 and V is TRBV2; D gene unclear. Germline V gene lookup returns CDR1 SNHLY and CDR2 FYNNEI. CDR3 length: 14 residues. Trimming cost V 6 bases and J 1 base, with 12 bases left between them.

The table lists this clonotype with a few counts. The rearrangement uses TRBV4-1 and TRBJ2-5; 8 nucleotides align to TRBD2. Per the germline V gene, CDR1 is MGHRA and CDR2 is YSYEKL. CDR3 length: 17 residues. J gave up 5 bases and V 4 bases, and 15 bases lay outside the gene matches. CDR3 loop: CASSPGISGASRETQYF. CDR3 nucleotides: TGCGCCAGCAGCCCGGGTATTAGCGGGGCCTCCCGGGAGACCCAGTACTTC.

This clonotype has a handful of counts. The chain combines TRBV20-1 with TRBJ2-3, with D maybe TRBD2 (6 bases). The CDR3 loop spans 11 amino acids. CDR1 is DFQATT, CDR2 SNEGSKA, per germline (reference sequence). V lost 8 bases and J lost 6, with 12 bases in between. The CDR3, as DNA: TGCAGTCCCATGGGAGGCGATACGCAGTATTTT. Residues: CSPMGGDTQYF.

The V gene is TRBV12-3 or TRBV12-4, the J gene TRBJ1-1, with D unclear. V shed 6 bases and J shed 1 base, with 9 bases lying between them. CDR3 size: 13 residues. The CDR3 is CASSKGRNTEAFF. For the CDR3, the DNA is TGTGCCAGCAGCAAAGGTAGGAACACTGAAGCTTTCTTT.

This sequence joins TRBV28 and TRBJ2-2; D unclear. V gave up 11 bases and J gave up 2 bases, with 9 bases separating them. CDR1 and CDR2 from the germline V gene are MDHEN and SYDVKM. The length of the CDR3 is 12 residues. This CDR3 is CAHQDNTGELFF. For the CDR3, the DNA is TGTGCCCACCAAGACAACACCGGGGAGCTGTTTTTT.

The CDR3 region has the DNA TGTGCCAGCACCCGTCGACTAGCGGGGGGCAATGAGCAGTTCTTC. Translation: CASTRRLAGGNEQFF. V usage is TRBV6-1 and J usage is TRBJ2-1, with TRBD2 matching over 13 bases. The CDR3 is made up of 15 amino acids. Per germline, CDR1 MNHNS and CDR2 SASEGT. The V segment lost 7 bases and the J segment 6 bases; nucleotides outside the gene matches: 6.

This clonotype occurred a few times. V is TRBV6-1 and J is TRBJ2-7, with 9 bases aligning to TRBD2. Germline V gene sequence: CDR1 MNHNS, CDR2 SASEGT. This CDR3 is 16 amino acids long. J gave up 0 bases and V 5 bases, and 8 bases lay outside the gene matches. This CDR3 is CASSPSSGNPSYEQYF. The CDR3 region has the DNA TGTGCCAGCAGTCCATCTAGCGGGAATCCCTCCTACGAGCAGTACTTC.

This clonotype was seen more than once but under ten times. This sequence joins TRBV27 and TRBJ2-1, with 7 bases aligning to TRBD1. Germline CDR1 MNHEY, CDR2 SMNVEV (reference sequence). The V and J ends lost 6 bases and 7 bases, in that order; junction bases with no gene match: 6. CDR3 length: 13 residues. The CDR3 nucleotides are TGTGCCAGCAGAACGGGACAGATAAATGAGCAGTTCTTC. It yields the protein CASRTGQINEQFF.

In its sample, this clonotype was seen a few times. The chain is built from TRBV3-1 and TRBJ2-1; 9 nucleotides align to TRBD2. CDR1 and CDR2 from the germline V gene are LGHDT and YNNKEL (reference sequence). The CDR3 consists of 14 residues. The junction had 3 bases not matched to a gene; V was cut back by 1 base and J by 8 bases. The CDR3 bases are TGTGCCAGCAGCCAAGGCGGGGGGGCGTATGAGCAGTTCTTC. Its protein is CASSQGGGAYEQFF.

This clonotype occurred a few times. This chain connects TRBV5-1 to TRBJ1-6; D unresolved. Trimming stripped 0 bases from V and 0 bases from J, with 7 bases between. This CDR3 contains 16 residues. In germline, CDR1 is SGHRS, CDR2 YFSETQ. The CDR3 DNA sequence: TGCGCCAGCAGCTTGGGATCAGGCTCCTATAATTCACCCCTCCACTTT. Amino acids: CASSLGSGSYNSPLHF.

CDR3: CASSLGGMGEQYF. For the CDR3, the DNA is TGTGCCAGCAGCCTGGGAGGGATGGGCGAGCAGTACTTC. The chain links TRBV7-9 to TRBJ2-7, with 7 nucleotides matching TRBD2. Trimming took 5 bases from V and 6 from J; bases not matched to a gene: 7. This CDR3 is 13 amino acids long. Germline CDR1 and CDR2: SEHNR and FQNEAQ (reference sequence).

The V gene is TRBV9, the J gene TRBJ2-5; the D is unclear. Trimming took off 0 bases at V and 6 bases at J, with 9 bases between the two ends. The CDR3 is made up of 13 amino acids. From germline, CDR1 is SGDLS and CDR2 YYNGEE. CDR3 bases: TGTGCCAGCAGCGTAGGTGGAATGCAGACCCAGTACTTC. This sequence encodes CASSVGGMQTQYF.

V usage is TRBV11-2 and J usage is TRBJ2-7; TRBD1 might be the D (5 bases). The germline V gene encodes CDR1 SGHAT and CDR2 FQNNGV. This CDR3 has 15 residues. Between the trimmed V and J ends, which lost 1 base and 0 bases, there was a span of 10 bases. The chain's CDR3 is CASSLGGLDSYEQYF. Here the CDR3 DNA reads TGTGCCAGCAGCTTAGGGGGCCTGGACTCCTACGAGCAGTACTTC.

This clonotype has more than one count but fewer than ten. The chain combines TRBV5-6 with TRBJ1-1; 7 bases match TRBD1. The CDR3 runs to 14 residues. CDR1 and CDR2 (germline): SGHDT, YYEEEE. Trimming took 4 bases from V and 4 from J; bases not matched to a gene: 7. The CDR3 DNA reads as TGTGCCAGCAGCGAACAGGGGTCCCTCACTGAAGCTTTCTTT. Translated, it gives CASSEQGSLTEAFF.

This clonotype was detected many times. This chain joins TRBV20-1 and TRBJ2-7; 7 bases match TRBD1. The CDR3 is 14 residues long. The germline gives CDR1 DFQATT, CDR2 SNEGSKA (reference sequence). After removal of 4 bases from V and 0 bases from J, the junction contained 6 bases not matched to a gene. CDR3 sequence reads: CSAIRQGYSYEQYF. The CDR3 bases are TGCAGTGCTATCCGACAGGGATACTCCTACGAGCAGTACTTC.

This clonotype was found many times. This chain uses TRBV15 with TRBJ2-1; TRBD2 matches 11 bases. CDR3 length: 15 residues. The V segment lost 5 bases and the J segment 2 bases; nucleotides outside the gene matches: 2. Germline assignment: CDR1 LNHNV and CDR2 YYDKDF (reference sequence). The CDR3 loop reads CATSASGGTYNEQFF. The CDR3 nucleotides read TGTGCCACCAGCGCTAGCGGGGGGACCTACAATGAGCAGTTCTTC.

Note on this clonotype: A read error is possible here, since a much larger clone lies one base away. V and J are TRBV19 and TRBJ1-1; D uncertain. The CDR3 length is 14 residues. The germline gives CDR1 LNHDA, CDR2 SQIVND (reference sequence). The CDR3 nucleotides are TGTACCACCTCTTACGGCTCTTCAAGCACTGAAGCTTTCTTT. Its protein is CTTSYGSSSTEAFF.

The chain links TRBV5-1 to TRBJ2-5, with D tentatively TRBD1 (6 bases). This CDR3 is 15 amino acids long. Trimming pared 3 bases from V and 1 base from J, leaving 13 bases between. Germline values: CDR1 SGHRS, CDR2 YFSETQ. CDR3 coding DNA: TGCGCCAGCAGCTCGCAGCAGGGGTTCCAAGAGACCCAGTACTTC. Residues: CASSSQQGFQETQYF. Full variable domain (missing parts from reference TRBV5-1 and TRBJ2-5): KAGVTQTPRYLIKTRGQQVTLSCSPISGHRSVSWYQQTPGQGLQFLFEYFSETQRNKGNFPGRFSGRQFSNSRSEMNVSTLELGDSALYLCASSSQQGFQETQYFGPGTRLLVL.

This clonotype was observed many times. The gene calls are TRBV12-3 or TRBV12-4 and TRBJ2-2; 10 nucleotides agree with TRBD2. The CDR3 runs to 16 residues. V lost 4 bases, J lost 6 bases, and 8 bases stayed unmatched. This CDR3 is CASSSLSGGAAGELFF. CDR3 nucleotide sequence: TGTGCCAGCAGTTCCCTAAGCGGGGGGGCCGCCGGGGAGCTGTTTTTT.

V and J are TRBV7-8 and TRBJ2-2, with 8 bases matching TRBD2. Unmatched junction bases numbered 7, after V lost 2 bases and J lost 5 bases. The germline gives CDR1 SGHVS, CDR2 FQNEAQ. The CDR3 sequence is 16 residues long. In DNA form, the CDR3 reads TGTGCCAGCAGCTTAATCCGACTAGCGCCAACCGGGGAGCTGTTTTTT. Amino acid sequence: CASSLIRLAPTGELFF.

The chain is built from TRBV28 and TRBJ2-4; 8 bases align to TRBD2. The germline CDR1 and CDR2 sequences are MDHEN and SYDVKM. V shed 5 bases, J shed 6 bases, and the junction held 9 bases outside the gene matches. This CDR3 comprises 15 residues. The CDR3 is CASSGDPREGNIQYF. The DNA of the CDR3 is TGTGCCAGCAGTGGGGACCCTCGGGAGGGAAACATTCAGTACTTC.

This clonotype was picked up a small number of times. CDR3 residues: CASSFGPREYYNEQFF. The DNA for the CDR3 is TGTGCCAGCAGTTTTGGGCCTCGGGAGTATTACAATGAGCAGTTCTTC. The rearrangement joins TRBV27 to TRBJ2-1, with D perhaps matching TRBD2 (6 bases). Germline V gene lookup returns CDR1 MNHEY and CDR2 SMNVEV (reference sequence). The V end was cut by 3 bases, the J end by 4 bases, with 16 bases between. The CDR3 runs 16 residues.

The chain couples TRBV4-2 to TRBJ1-4, with D hard to call. The ends were cut back, 0 bases at V and 11 bases at J, with 16 bases in the middle. This CDR3 contains 15 residues. The germline CDR1 and CDR2 sequences are LGHNA and YNFKEQ. The CDR3 nucleotides read TGTGCCAGCAGCCAAGATTGGGTCAACTCCGACAAACTGTTTTTT. Translated: CASSQDWVNSDKLFF.

This clonotype was detected a few times. The chain employs TRBV29-1 and TRBJ2-5; 14 nucleotides align to TRBD2. This CDR3 region has 15 residues. Germline values: CDR1 SQVTM, CDR2 ANQGSEA. V lost 7 bases and J lost 4; bases outside the gene matches: 8. CDR3 nucleotides: TGCAGCGCCCGGACTAGCGGGGGGACGAGAGAGACCCAGTACTTC. Amino acid sequence: CSARTSGGTRETQYF.

This clonotype was counted many times. This chain links TRBV6-5 with TRBJ2-6; D remains unclear. V was cut by 2 bases and J by 0 bases, with 14 bases left in between. The CDR3 contains 18 residues. Germline lookup yields CDR1 MNHEY and CDR2 SVGAGI. The CDR3 DNA reads as TGTGCCAGCAGTTACGGCGGAGAGCTAAGCTCTGGGGCCAACGTCCTGACTTTC. The encoded protein is CASSYGGELSSGANVLTF.

The J gene is TRBJ2-7, the V gene TRBV20-1; D perhaps matches TRBD2 (6 bases). The CDR3 length is 13 residues. In germline, CDR1 is DFQATT, CDR2 SNEGSKA (reference sequence). V was cut by 6 bases and J by 4 bases, with 16 bases left in between. The CDR3 coding sequence is TGCAGTGCCTCTTCGGGACTGGGATACGAGCAGTACTTC. This translates into CSASSGLGYEQYF.

The V call is TRBV14, the J call TRBJ2-7; D is tentatively TRBD1 or TRBD2 (5 bases each). The CDR3 contains 13 residues. V gave up 6 bases and J gave up 3 bases, with 12 bases separating them. Per germline, CDR1 SGHDN and CDR2 FVKESK. CDR3 residues: CASRRGAHYEQYF. Written as DNA, the CDR3 is TGTGCCAGCAGACGAGGGGCCCACTACGAGCAGTACTTC.